This T cell receptor beta chain was identified in a study of shared clonotypes between healthy human individuals. Study information: Sampling drew on donors who were two women and a few men aged 18 to 49. Study-level points and caveats: The sharing of around 5% of naive CD4 clonotypes was seen across a handful of donors. All-four-donor shared clonotypes had higher generation probabilities than non-shared clonotypes did.

The input for sorted-subset replicate PCRs was 200 to 250 ng DNA, about 30,000 T cell genomes. Sequencing used immunoSEQ multiplex PCR; TCRdb keeps in-frame clones, though not all of them. The sample carries around 2,000,000 clones, approximately 94% recorded once. With respect to this clone: Its specificity is not known.

The V gene end was trimmed by 5 bases and the J gene end by 5 bases; junction bases not matched to a gene: 8. This CDR3 region has 14 residues. CDR1 MNHEY and CDR2 SMNVEV come from the germline V gene (reference sequence). Naive-designated CD8 cells lacked CD45RO, were positively enriched for CCR7, and omitted terminally differentiated effector memory CD45RA+ cells. The chain recombines TRBV27 with TRBJ2-5; 7 positions agree with TRBD2. The clonotype originates from a young man in good health. The sequencing input was naive CD8+ T cells sorted from blood. Here the CDR3 reads CASSERGPEETQYF. The CDR3 DNA sequence: TGTGCCAGCAGTGAGCGGGGACCGGAGGAGACCCAGTACTTC.